The 14 T cell receptor beta chains listed next were all sequenced from one sample in a study of tumor and adjacent non-tumor tissue in lung cancer. RNA was extracted from bulk tissue without any cell sorting. Distant lung tissue was collected more than 3 cm away from the tumor edge. Three rounds of nested PCR, following a modified ARM-PCR protocol, produced the TCRbeta library. TCRdb reprocessed the multiplex PCR reads via MiXCR and lists one record per CDR3 protein. The data show 40,000 or so distinct CDR3 sequences, roughly 60% seen once. The sample comprised distant non-tumor lung tissue. These TCRs come from a man aged 45-65 years with non-small cell lung cancer.

This chain links TRBV5-1 with TRBJ2-5; 7 bases match TRBD2. The CDR3 has 17 residues. Germline V lookup: CDR1 SGHRS, CDR2 YFSETQ. The trim removed 4 bases at V and 7 bases at J, leaving 19 bases unmatched. CDR3 DNA: TGCGCCAGCAGCCGGGGGGTTTCGGTAGCGGAGTGGTTGACCCAGTACTTC. As protein: CASSRGVSVAEWLTQYF.

Concerning this clonotype: One junction end disagrees with the germline gene, perhaps due to a read error. This chain links TRBV30 with TRBJ2-7; no firm D call. CDR3 length equals 14 residues. Germline CDR1 and CDR2: GTSNPN and SVGIG (reference sequence). The CDR3 spells CVWSVVAHSYEQYF. CDR3 bases: TGTGTCTGGAGTGTTGTGGCTCACTCCTATGAGCAGTACTTC.

This clonotype was seen more than once but under ten times. V usage is TRBV7-9 and J usage is TRBJ2-3; D not resolved. The CDR3 totals 12 residues. CDR1 is SEHNR and CDR2 is FQNEAQ in the germline V gene (reference sequence). V lost 6 bases and J lost 0, with 4 bases in between. The CDR3 loop is CASSRSTDTQYF. Here the CDR3 DNA reads TGTGCCAGCAGTCGGAGCACAGATACGCAGTATTTT.

Details on this clonotype: A read error may be the cause here, since a much bigger clone is one base away. The genes are TRBV10-3 and TRBJ2-1; TRBD1 agrees at 8 bases. CDR1 and CDR2 from the germline V gene are ENHRY and SYGVKD. CDR3 length: 16 amino acids. The CDR3: CATDRGEGGGRIEQCF. CDR3 nucleotide sequence: TGTGCCACCGACAGGGGAGAAGGTGGAGGGAGGATTGAGCAGTGCTTC.

Details on this clonotype: A much larger clone lies one base from this, so it may be a read error. The chain couples TRBV5-1 to TRBJ2-3; 8 bases agree with TRBD2. Trimming at V came to 6 bases and at J to 1 base, leaving 7 bases not matched to a gene. The germline gives CDR1 SGHRS, CDR2 YFSETQ. This CDR3 contains 15 residues. The CDR3 region is CASNSPAGGTDTQYF. As DNA, the CDR3 is TGCGCCAGCAACTCCCCAGCGGGAGGCACAGATACGCAGTATTTT.

The chain recombines TRBV6-1 with TRBJ2-1; D is tentatively TRBD1 or TRBD2 (6 bases each). V lost 8 bases and J lost 4, with 15 bases in between. CDR1 is MNHNS and CDR2 is SASEGT in the germline V gene. The CDR3 runs to 14 residues. Here the CDR3 DNA reads TGTGCCAGCCTCCGGGAGAGGGGGTACAATGAGCAGTTCTTC. It translates to CASLRERGYNEQFF.

The chain joins TRBV29-1 to TRBJ2-1, with D possibly being TRBD1 (5 bases). Germline assignment: CDR1 SQVTM and CDR2 ANQGSEA. Trimming stripped 4 bases from V and 3 bases from J, with 13 bases between. There are 14 residues in the CDR3. The CDR3 region is CSVGWTTLYNEQFF. The CDR3 nucleotides are TGCAGCGTTGGGTGGACAACGCTCTACAATGAGCAGTTCTTC.

There are a few counts of this clonotype. This may be a read error, as it is one base from a much larger clone. The V gene is TRBV12-3 or TRBV12-4, the J gene TRBJ2-5; 8 bases are a match to TRBD2. The CDR3 is 11 residues long. DNA of the CDR3: TGTGCCAACAGTTTGGGGACTAGTTTATACTTC. It encodes CANSLGTSLYF.

With regard to this clonotype: A read error may be the cause here, since a much bigger clone is one base away. This chain joins TRBV30 and TRBJ2-2; no clear D. The CDR3 has 15 amino acids. V was clipped by 1 base and J by 4 bases, with 13 bases between them. Germline-derived CDR1 and CDR2 are GTSNPN and SVGIG (reference sequence). The DNA of the CDR3 is TGTGCCTGGAGTGCCCCTGGGCGTTCCACCGGGGAGCTGTTTTTT. Its protein is CAWSAPGRSTGELFF. Full variable domain (missing parts from reference TRBV30 and TRBJ2-2): SQTIHQWPATLVQPVGSPLSLECTVEGTSNPNLYWYRQAAGRGLQLLFYSVGIGQISSEVPQNLSASRPQDRQFILSSKKLLLSDSGFYLCAWSAPGRSTGELFFGEGSRLTVL.

This clonotype was detected only a few times. A much larger clone lies one base from this, so it may be a read error. The rearrangement joins TRBV6-1 to TRBJ2-3, with D perhaps matching TRBD1 or TRBD2 (5 bases each). The V end lost 1 base, the J end lost 6 bases, and 8 bases lay between the germline ends. The CDR3 loop spans 13 amino acids. Germline V lookup: CDR1 MNHNS, CDR2 SASEGT. Written as DNA, the CDR3 is TGTGCCAGCAGTGAAGTTGGGACCGATACGCAGTATTTT. It specifies CASSEVGTDTQYF.

With regard to this clonotype: At one end, the junction sequence differs from germline, possibly due to a read error. CDR3 DNA: TGTGCCAGCAGTTACACCGACAGGTCGCGGGAGGCCAACGTCCCGACTTTC. It specifies CASSYTDRSREANVPTF. The chain couples TRBV6-5 to TRBJ2-6; TRBD2 aligns across 8 bases. Germline assignment: CDR1 MNHEY and CDR2 SVGAGI. The CDR3 is made up of 17 amino acids.

This clonotype has only one observation. One end of the junction varies from germline; a read error may be responsible. This sequence joins TRBV5-1 and TRBJ2-7, with TRBD2 matching over 8 bases. CDR3 length: 13 amino acids. Germline V CDR1 and CDR2: SGHRS, YFSETQ. The CDR3 here is CASRTGLVGEQYF. DNA of the CDR3: TGCGCGAGCAGAACGGGACTAGTTGGCGAGCAGTACTTC.

This clonotype was seen a handful of times. The chain employs TRBV5-4 and TRBJ1-1, with a possible D match to TRBD1 (5 bases). Deletions cut 2 bases from V and 4 bases from J, with 12 bases between. The germline V gene encodes CDR1 SGHNT and CDR2 YYREEE (reference sequence). This CDR3 is 14 amino acids long. The CDR3 spells CASSLGEVVTEAFF. DNA of the CDR3: TGTGCCAGCAGCTTAGGGGAAGTGGTCACTGAAGCTTTCTTT.

J is TRBJ2-5 and V is TRBV10-2; maybe TRBD1 (6 bases). The CDR3 spans 13 residues. Germline V gives CDR1 WSHSY, CDR2 SAAADI. V was trimmed by 9 bases and J by 0 bases, leaving 11 bases between them. CDR3 protein: CARRDMNQETQYF. In DNA, the CDR3 is TGCGCCAGAAGGGACATGAACCAAGAGACCCAGTACTTC.